This TCR beta chain was found in a study of early T cells in non-severe SARS-CoV-2 infection. This clonotype has at least ten counts. The CDR3 is 14 amino acids. V gave up 10 bases and J gave up 5 bases; unmatched junction bases: 13. Germline lookup yields CDR1 SNHLY and CDR2 FYNNEI. Each single cDNA molecule received a unique molecular identifier. TCRdb passed the 5' RACE reads through MiXCR, listing each CDR3 protein once. There are about 79,000 distinct CDR3 sequences in the sample; over 10% occur only once, and approximately 6.5% lies in the top ten. The TCR comes from an adult who was a healthcare worker with PCR-confirmed SARS-CoV-2 infection or an uninfected control (not recorded which). The chain employs TRBV2 and TRBJ1-2; TRBD1 matches at 7 bases. Source material: whole blood. The CDR3 reads CAIPAGGSSYGYTF. CDR3 in DNA: TGTGCCATCCCAGCAGGGGGTTCATCTTATGGCTACACCTTC.